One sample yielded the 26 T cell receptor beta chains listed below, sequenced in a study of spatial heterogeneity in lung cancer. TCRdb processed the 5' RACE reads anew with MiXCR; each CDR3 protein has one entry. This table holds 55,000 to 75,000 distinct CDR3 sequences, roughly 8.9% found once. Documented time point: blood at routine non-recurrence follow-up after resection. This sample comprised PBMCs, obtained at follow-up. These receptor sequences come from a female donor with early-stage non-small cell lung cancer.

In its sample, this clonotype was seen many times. CDR3 DNA sequence: TGTGCCAGCAGTTCGGACATAGGGCAGCCCCAGCATTTT. This gives the protein CASSSDIGQPQHF. The chain is built from TRBV2 and TRBJ1-5; a possible D gene is TRBD1 (5 bases). The V and J ends lost 5 bases and 7 bases respectively, with 12 bases between them. CDR3 length: 13 residues. Germline CDR1 SNHLY, CDR2 FYNNEI.

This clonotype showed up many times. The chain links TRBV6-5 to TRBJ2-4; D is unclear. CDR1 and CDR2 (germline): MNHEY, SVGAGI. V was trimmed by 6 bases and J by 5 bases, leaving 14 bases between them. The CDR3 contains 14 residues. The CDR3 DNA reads TGTGCCAGCAGATTCAACGACGGCGAAAACATTCAGTACTTC. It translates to CASRFNDGENIQYF.

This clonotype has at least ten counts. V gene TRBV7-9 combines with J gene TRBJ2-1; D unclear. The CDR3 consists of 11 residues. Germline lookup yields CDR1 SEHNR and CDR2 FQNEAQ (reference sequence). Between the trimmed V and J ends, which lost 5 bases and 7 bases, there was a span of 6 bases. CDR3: CASSPFNEQFF. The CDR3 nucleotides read TGTGCCAGCAGCCCCTTTAATGAGCAGTTCTTC. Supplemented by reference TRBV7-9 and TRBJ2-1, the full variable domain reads DTGVSQNPRHKITKRGQNVTFRCDPISEHNRLYWYRQTLGQGPEFLTYFQNEAQLEKSRLLSDRFSAERPKGSFSTLEIQRTEQGDSAMYLCASSPFNEQFFGPGTRLTVL.

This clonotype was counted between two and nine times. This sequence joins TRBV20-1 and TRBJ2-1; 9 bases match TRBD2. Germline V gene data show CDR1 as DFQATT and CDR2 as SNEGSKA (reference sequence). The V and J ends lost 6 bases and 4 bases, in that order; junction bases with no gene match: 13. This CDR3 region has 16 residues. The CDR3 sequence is CSAPPSSGIPYNEQFF. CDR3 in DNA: TGCAGTGCCCCCCCATCTAGCGGGATACCTTACAATGAGCAGTTCTTC.

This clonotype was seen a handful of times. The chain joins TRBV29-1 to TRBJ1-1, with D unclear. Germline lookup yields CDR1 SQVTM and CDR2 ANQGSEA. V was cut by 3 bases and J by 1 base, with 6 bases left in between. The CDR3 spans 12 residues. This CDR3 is CSVDVGNTEAFF. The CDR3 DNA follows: TGCAGCGTTGATGTGGGGAACACTGAAGCTTTCTTT.

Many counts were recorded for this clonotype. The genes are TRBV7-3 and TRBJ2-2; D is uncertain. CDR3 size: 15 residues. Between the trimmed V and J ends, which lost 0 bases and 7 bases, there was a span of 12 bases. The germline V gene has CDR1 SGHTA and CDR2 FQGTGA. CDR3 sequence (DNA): TGTGCCAGCAGCTTAACTCCAGGAGATCTCGGGGAGCTGTTTTTT. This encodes CASSLTPGDLGELFF.

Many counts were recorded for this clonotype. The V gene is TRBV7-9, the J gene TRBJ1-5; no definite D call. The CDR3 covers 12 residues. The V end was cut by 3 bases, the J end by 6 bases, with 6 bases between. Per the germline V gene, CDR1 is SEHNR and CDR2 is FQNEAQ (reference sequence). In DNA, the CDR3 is TGTGCCAGCAGCTTGGGAGCTCAGCCCCAGCATTTT. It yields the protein CASSLGAQPQHF. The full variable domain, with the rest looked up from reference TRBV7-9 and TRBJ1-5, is DTGVSQNPRHKITKRGQNVTFRCDPISEHNRLYWYRQTLGQGPEFLTYFQNEAQLEKSRLLSDRFSAERPKGSFSTLEIQRTEQGDSAMYLCASSLGAQPQHFGDGTRLSIL.

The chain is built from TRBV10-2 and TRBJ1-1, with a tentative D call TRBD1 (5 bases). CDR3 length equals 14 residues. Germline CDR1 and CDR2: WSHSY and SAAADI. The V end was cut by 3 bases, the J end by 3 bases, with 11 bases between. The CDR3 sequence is CASSDWGTDTEAFF. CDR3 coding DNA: TGCGCCAGCAGTGATTGGGGGACTGACACTGAAGCTTTCTTT.

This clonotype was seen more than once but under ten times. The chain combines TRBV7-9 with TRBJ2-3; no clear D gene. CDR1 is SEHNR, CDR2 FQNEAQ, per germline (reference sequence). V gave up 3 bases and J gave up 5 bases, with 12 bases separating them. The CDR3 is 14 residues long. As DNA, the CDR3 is TGTGCCAGCAGCTTTAATGGAGAACGAGATACGCAGTATTTT. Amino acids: CASSFNGERDTQYF.

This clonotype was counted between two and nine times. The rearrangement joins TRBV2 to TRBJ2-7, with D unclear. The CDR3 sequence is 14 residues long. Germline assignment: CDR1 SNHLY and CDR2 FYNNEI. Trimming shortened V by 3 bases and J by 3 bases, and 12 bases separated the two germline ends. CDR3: CASSDWQTLYEQYF. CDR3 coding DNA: TGTGCCAGCAGTGACTGGCAGACCCTCTACGAGCAGTACTTC.

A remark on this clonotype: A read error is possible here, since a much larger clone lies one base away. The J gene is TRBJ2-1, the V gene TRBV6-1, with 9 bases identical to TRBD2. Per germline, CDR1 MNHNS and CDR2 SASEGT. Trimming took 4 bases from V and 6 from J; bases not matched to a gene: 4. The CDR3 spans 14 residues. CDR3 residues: CASSGTSEGNEQFF. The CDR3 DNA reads TGTGCCAGCAGTGGGACTAGCGAGGGCAATGAGCAGTTCTTC.

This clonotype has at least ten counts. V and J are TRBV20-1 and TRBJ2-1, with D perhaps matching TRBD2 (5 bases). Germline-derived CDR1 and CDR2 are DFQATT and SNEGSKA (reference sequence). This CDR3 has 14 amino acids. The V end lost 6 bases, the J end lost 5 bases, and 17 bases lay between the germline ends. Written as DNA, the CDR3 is TGCAGTGCCGAGAGGCTAGCTAACAACAATGAGCAGTTCTTC. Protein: CSAERLANNNEQFF.

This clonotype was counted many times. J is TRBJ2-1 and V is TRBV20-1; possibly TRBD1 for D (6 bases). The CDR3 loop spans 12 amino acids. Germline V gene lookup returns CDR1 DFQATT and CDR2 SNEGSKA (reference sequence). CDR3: CTIQGIYNEQFF. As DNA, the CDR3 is TGCACTATTCAGGGGATCTACAATGAGCAGTTCTTC.

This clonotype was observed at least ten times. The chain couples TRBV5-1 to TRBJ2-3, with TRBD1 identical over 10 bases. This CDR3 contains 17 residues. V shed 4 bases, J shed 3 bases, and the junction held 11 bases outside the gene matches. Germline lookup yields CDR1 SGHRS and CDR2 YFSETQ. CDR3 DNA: TGCGCCAGCAGCCCAGGACCCGACAGGGGGCGGACAGATACGCAGTATTTT. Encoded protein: CASSPGPDRGRTDTQYF.

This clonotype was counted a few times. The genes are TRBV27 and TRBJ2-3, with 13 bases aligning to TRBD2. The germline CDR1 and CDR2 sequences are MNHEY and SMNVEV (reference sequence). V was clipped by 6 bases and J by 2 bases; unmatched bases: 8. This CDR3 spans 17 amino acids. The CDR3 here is CASSSGLAGVYTDTQYF. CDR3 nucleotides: TGTGCCAGCAGCTCCGGACTAGCGGGAGTTTACACAGATACGCAGTATTTT.

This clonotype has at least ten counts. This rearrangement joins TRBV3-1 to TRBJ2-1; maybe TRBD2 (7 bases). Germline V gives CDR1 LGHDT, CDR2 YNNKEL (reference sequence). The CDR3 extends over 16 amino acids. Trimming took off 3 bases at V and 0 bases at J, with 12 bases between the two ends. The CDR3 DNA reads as TGTGCCAGCAGCCAGGGGGGGCGGACCTCCTACAATGAGCAGTTCTTC. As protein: CASSQGGRTSYNEQFF.

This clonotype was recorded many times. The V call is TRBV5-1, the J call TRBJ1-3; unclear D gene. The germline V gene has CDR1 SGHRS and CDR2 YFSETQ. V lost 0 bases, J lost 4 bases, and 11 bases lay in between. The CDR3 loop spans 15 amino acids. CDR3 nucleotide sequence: TGCGCCAGCAGCTTGGCCGAGGCGGCGGGAAACACCATATATTTT. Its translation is CASSLAEAAGNTIYF.

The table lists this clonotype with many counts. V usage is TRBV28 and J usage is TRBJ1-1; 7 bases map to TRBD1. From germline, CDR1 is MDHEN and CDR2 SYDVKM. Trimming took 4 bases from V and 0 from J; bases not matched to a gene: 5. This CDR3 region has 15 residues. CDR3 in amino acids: CASSSGTVMNTEAFF. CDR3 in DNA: TGTGCCAGCAGTTCCGGGACAGTGATGAACACTGAAGCTTTCTTT.

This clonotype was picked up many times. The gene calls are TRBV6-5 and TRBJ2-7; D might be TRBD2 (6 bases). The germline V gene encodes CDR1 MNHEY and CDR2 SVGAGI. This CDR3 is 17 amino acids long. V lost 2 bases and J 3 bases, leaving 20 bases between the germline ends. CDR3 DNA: TGTGCCAGCAGTTACGGAGGGGCAGAAAAGGGGATCTACGAGCAGTACTTC. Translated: CASSYGGAEKGIYEQYF.

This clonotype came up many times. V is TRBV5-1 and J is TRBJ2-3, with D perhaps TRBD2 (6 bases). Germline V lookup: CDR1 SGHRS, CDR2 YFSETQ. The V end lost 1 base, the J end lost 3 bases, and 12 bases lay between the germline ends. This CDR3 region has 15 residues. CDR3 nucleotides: TGCGCCAGCAGCTTGAGGGGCGCGGGGACAGATACGCAGTATTTT. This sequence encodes CASSLRGAGTDTQYF.

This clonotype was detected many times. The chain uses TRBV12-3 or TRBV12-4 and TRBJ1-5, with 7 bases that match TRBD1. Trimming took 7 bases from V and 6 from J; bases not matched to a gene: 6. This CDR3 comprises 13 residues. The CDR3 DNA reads TGTGCCAGCACAAGACAGGGCCCTCAGCCCCAGCATTTT. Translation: CASTRQGPQPQHF.

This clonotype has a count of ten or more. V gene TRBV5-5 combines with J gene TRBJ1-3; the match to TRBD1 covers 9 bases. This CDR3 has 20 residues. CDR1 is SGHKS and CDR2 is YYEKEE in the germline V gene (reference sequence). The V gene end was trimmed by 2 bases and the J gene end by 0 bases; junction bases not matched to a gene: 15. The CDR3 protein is CASSLIDVGTGLHSGNTIYF. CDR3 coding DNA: TGTGCCAGCAGCTTAATCGACGTTGGGACAGGGCTACACTCTGGAAACACCATATATTTT.

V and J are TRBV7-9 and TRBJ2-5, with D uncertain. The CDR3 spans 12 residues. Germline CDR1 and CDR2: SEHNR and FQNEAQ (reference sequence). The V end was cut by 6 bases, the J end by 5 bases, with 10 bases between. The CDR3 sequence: CASSSETETQYF. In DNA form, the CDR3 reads TGTGCCAGCAGTTCTGAGACTGAGACCCAGTACTTC.

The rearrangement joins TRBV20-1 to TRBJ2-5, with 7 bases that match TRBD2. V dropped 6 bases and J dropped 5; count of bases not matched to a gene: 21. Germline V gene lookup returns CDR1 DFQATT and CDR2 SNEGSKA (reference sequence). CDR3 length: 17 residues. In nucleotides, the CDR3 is TGCAGTGCCGGGAAGCCCGACTATACTAGCGTTAGGGAGACCCAGTACTTC. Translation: CSAGKPDYTSVRETQYF.

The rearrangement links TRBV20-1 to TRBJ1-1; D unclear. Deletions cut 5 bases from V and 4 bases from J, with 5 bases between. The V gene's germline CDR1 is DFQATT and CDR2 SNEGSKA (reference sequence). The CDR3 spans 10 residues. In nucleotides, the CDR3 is TGCAGTGCTTACAGCACTGAAGCTTTCTTT. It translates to CSAYSTEAFF.

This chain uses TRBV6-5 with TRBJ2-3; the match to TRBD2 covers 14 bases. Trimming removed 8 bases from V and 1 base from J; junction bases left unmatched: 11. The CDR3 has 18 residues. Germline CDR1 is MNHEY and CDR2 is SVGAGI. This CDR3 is CASWSGTSGRWGTDTQYF. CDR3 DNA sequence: TGTGCCAGCTGGAGCGGGACTAGCGGGAGATGGGGCACAGATACGCAGTATTTT.